This T cell receptor (beta chain) stems from a study of blood T cells in healthy people across ages. For the second PCR, which ran for 7 to 11 cycles, a sample-barcoded 5' primer and a J-beta primer mix were used. In TCRdb, the 5' RACE reads were re-called with MiXCR into one record per CDR3 protein. The sample lists around 970,000 distinct CDR3 sequences, around 54% seen once, with 20% to 25% in the top ten. The total RNA that was extracted per sample amounted to at least 5 micrograms. The material sequenced was blood. The clonotype comes from a woman aged 55-70 years in good health.

The CDR3 bases are TGTGCCAGCAGTCCTGAACCAACAGGGGGCTTCTACGAGCAGTACTTC. This gives the protein CASSPEPTGGFYEQYF. The chain combines TRBV28 with TRBJ2-7; 9 nucleotides match TRBD1. Germline V gives CDR1 MDHEN, CDR2 SYDVKM. The CDR3 runs 16 residues. Trimming cost V 5 bases and J 3 bases; bases outside gene matches: 11.